A selection of T cell receptor beta chains follows, all from one sample in a study of blood T cell repertoires in COVID-19. Libraries were prepared by immunoSEQ multiplex PCR; TCRdb keeps only in-frame clonotypes and omits some of them. The table includes 250,000 to 350,000 clones, approximately 91% detected once. Sequencing used peripheral blood. These receptors all come from a woman in her 30s with COVID-19, enrolled during active disease. CDR3s include the opening cysteine and the closing phenylalanine or tryptophan. The order of the fields is clone size, V gene, J gene, D gene, CDR3 protein, CDR3 DNA. A D gene is named only where the DNA matches it firmly. Clone size is shown for a subset of rows, as once, few, many or a class of expanded clone.

clone size: .
V gene: TRBV7-3
J gene: TRBJ2-2
D gene: TRBD1
CDR3 protein: CASSPTTGGDTGELFF
CDR3 DNA: TGTGCCAGCAGCCCGACGACAGGGGGCGACACCGGGGAGCTGTTTTTT

clone size: .
V gene: TRBV5-1
J gene: TRBJ1-1
D gene: .
CDR3 protein: CASSLLAQMNTEAFF
CDR3 DNA: TGCGCCAGCAGCTTGCTGGCACAGATGAACACTGAAGCTTTCTTT

clone size: .
V gene: TRBV9
J gene: TRBJ1-5
D gene: TRBD1
CDR3 protein: CASSPATGGDQPQHF
CDR3 DNA: TGTGCCAGCAGCCCTGCGACAGGGGGCGATCAGCCCCAGCATTTT

clone size: once
V gene: TRBV15
J gene: TRBJ2-1
D gene: TRBD2
CDR3 protein: CATSITRGGNEQFF
CDR3 DNA: TGTGCCACCAGCATAACTAGGGGAGGGAATGAGCAGTTCTTC

clone size: .
V gene: TRBV28
J gene: TRBJ1-3
D gene: .
CDR3 protein: CASRQELGNTIYF
CDR3 DNA: TGTGCCAGCAGACAGGAGCTTGGAAACACCATATATTTT

clone size: .
V gene: TRBV5-1
J gene: TRBJ2-7
D gene: TRBD2
CDR3 protein: CASSFGTSGRRSSYEQYF
CDR3 DNA: TGCGCCAGCAGCTTCGGGACTAGCGGGAGGCGAAGCTCCTACGAGCAGTACTTC

clone size: .
V gene: TRBV19
J gene: TRBJ2-3
D gene: .
CDR3 protein: CASSIVPGASTDTQYF
CDR3 DNA: TGTGCCAGTAGTATAGTACCGGGAGCTAGCACAGATACGCAGTATTTT

clone size: .
V gene: TRBV2
J gene: TRBJ2-1
D gene: TRBD2
CDR3 protein: CASRPRTSGPISNEQFF
CDR3 DNA: TGTGCCAGCAGGCCCCGGACTAGCGGGCCGATATCCAATGAGCAGTTCTTC

clone size: few
V gene: TRBV2
J gene: TRBJ1-1
D gene: TRBD1
CDR3 protein: CASSRRLPGQGDTEAFF
CDR3 DNA: TGTGCCAGCAGTCGACGTCTGCCGGGACAGGGGGACACTGAAGCTTTCTTT

clone size: .
V gene: TRBV7-8
J gene: TRBJ1-5
D gene: TRBD1
CDR3 protein: CASSSNGGTGSNQPQHF
CDR3 DNA: TGTGCCAGCAGCTCAAACGGGGGGACAGGTAGTAATCAGCCCCAGCATTTT

clone size: .
V gene: TRBV5-1
J gene: TRBJ2-1
D gene: TRBD2
CDR3 protein: CASSLEPSGNNEQFF
CDR3 DNA: TGCGCCAGCAGCTTGGAGCCTAGCGGGAACAATGAGCAGTTCTTC

clone size: .
V gene: TRBV9
J gene: TRBJ2-3
D gene: .
CDR3 protein: CASSPQATSTDTQYF
CDR3 DNA: TGTGCCAGCAGCCCGCAGGCTACTAGCACAGATACGCAGTATTTT

clone size: .
V gene: TRBV6-6
J gene: TRBJ1-6
D gene: .
CDR3 protein: CASSRLGARNSPLHF
CDR3 DNA: TGTGCCAGCAGCCGCTTAGGGGCGCGGAATTCACCCCTCCACTTT

clone size: .
V gene: TRBV6-5
J gene: TRBJ1-2
D gene: TRBD1
CDR3 protein: CASRPGQNYGYTF
CDR3 DNA: TGTGCCAGCAGACCGGGACAGAACTATGGCTACACCTTC

clone size: .
V gene: TRBV6-5
J gene: TRBJ2-7
D gene: TRBD1
CDR3 protein: CASSTRTGRREW
CDR3 DNA: TGTGCCAGCAGTACGCGGACAGGGCGACGGGAATGG

clone size: .
V gene: TRBV3-1/TRBV3-2
J gene: TRBJ1-2
D gene: TRBD1
CDR3 protein: CASSPQTGTGGYTF
CDR3 DNA: TGTGCCAGCAGCCCGCAGACAGGGACGGGCGGCTACACCTTC